This T cell receptor beta chain comes out of a study of spatial heterogeneity in lung cancer (dated by TCRdb to about 2019). About the study as a whole: Donors were 65 to 85 patients with early-stage, untreated non-small cell lung cancer from the lung TRACERx cohort. Follow-up PBMC samples were sequenced whenever available, with the median time to follow-up being around 2 years after resection. Beta-chain transcripts were consistently detected in greater numbers than alpha-chain transcripts, which likely reflected higher beta-chain transcript abundance. In the raw uncorrected reads, each unique combination of TCR and UMI appeared on average more than ten times. In non-small cell lung cancer, the study quantitatively compared TCR alpha and beta repertoires across several tumor regions, matched nontumor lung, and blood. Nonsynonymous mutation counts, determined by whole-exome sequencing of tumor tissue, were related to features of the TCR repertoire. Both alpha and beta chains were TCR-sequenced in around 220 tumor regions, around 65 matched nontumor lung samples and around 54 PBMC samples obtained at surgery. What the authors observed across the whole study: Only 14 patients were included in the comparisons of baseline and follow-up blood repertoires. Additional single-cell paired TCR alpha and beta sequencing was considered necessary to confirm, at a functional level, the hypothesis that regional TCRs recognize regional mutations. Ubiquitous expanded tumor TCRs showed up in blood more often at tumor resection than at routine follow-up.

A word on this clonotype: Its target antigen remains unknown. No base quality values were provided; no much bigger clone lies one nucleotide off.

The sample's time point label, decoded: blood at routine non-recurrence follow-up after resection. TCR sequencing used whole RNA extracted from tumor and nontumor lung tissue, or from cryopreserved PBMC samples, without cell sorting. Patients were selected for TCR sequencing only if sufficient RNA was available from at least two tumor regions. Between the V and J ends, shortened by 4 bases and 0 bases respectively, the junction contains 13 bases. The CDR3 runs 16 amino acids, cysteine and phenylalanine included. Just CDR3 DNA is preserved here, 48 bases in frame from base 1. The germline V gene encodes CDR1 SGHVS and CDR2 FQNEAQ. Libraries were prepared through 5' RACE. The sequencer was a NextSeq 500. The TCR library protocol attached a unique molecular identifier to each TCR cDNA molecule to allow correction of PCR and sequencing errors. The study's processing was this. TCR identification, UMI-based error correction and CDR3 extraction were all carried out with Decombinator tools. Expanded TCRs were defined as those above a frequency of 2 per 1,000, corresponding to the top 1% of the tumor frequency distribution. Each repertoire was subsampled 100 times to 5,000 TCRs, after which Renyi diversity was computed with the R vegan package. To build CDR3 similarity networks, amino acid triplet string-kernel similarity was used, and CDR3s were connected when their pairwise similarity was above 0.82. Starting from the raw public reads, TCRdb applied fastp trimming at Q25, assembled clones with MiXCR and retained in-frame beta chains. When rows share a CDR3 protein, they turn into one entry using the most common DNA and genes. The V and J calls reflect TCRdb's pipeline rather than the authors' work. For this sample the table gives 50,000 to 60,000 distinct CDR3 sequences, of which around 7.7% were detected only once. Around 36% of the sample goes to the ten largest clones.

Sequenced material: PBMCs, taken at follow-up. The source is a female donor with early-stage non-small cell lung cancer. This chain is built from TRBV7-8 and TRBJ2-4, with the D segment identity uncertain. The nucleotide sequence reads as follows: TGTGCCAGCAGCTACACCCCCCTCCTAGCCAAAAACATTCAGTACTTC. Its translation is CASSYTPLLAKNIQYF.